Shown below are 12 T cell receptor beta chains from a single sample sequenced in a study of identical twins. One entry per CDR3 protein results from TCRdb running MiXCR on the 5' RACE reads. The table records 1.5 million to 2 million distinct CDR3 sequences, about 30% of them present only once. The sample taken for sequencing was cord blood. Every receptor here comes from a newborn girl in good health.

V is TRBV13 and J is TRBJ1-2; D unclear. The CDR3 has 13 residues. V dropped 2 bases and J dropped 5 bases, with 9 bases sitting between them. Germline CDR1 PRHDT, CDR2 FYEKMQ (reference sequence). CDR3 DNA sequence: TGTGCCAGCAGCTTACCCAGTCTTTATGGCTACACCTTC. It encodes CASSLPSLYGYTF.

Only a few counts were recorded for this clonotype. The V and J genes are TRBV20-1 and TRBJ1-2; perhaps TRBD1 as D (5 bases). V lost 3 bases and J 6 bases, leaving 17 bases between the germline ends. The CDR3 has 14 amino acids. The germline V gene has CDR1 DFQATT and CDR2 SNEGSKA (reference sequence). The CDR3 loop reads CSASPRQTVNGYTF. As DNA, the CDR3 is TGCAGTGCTAGCCCCCGACAGACCGTGAATGGCTACACCTTC.

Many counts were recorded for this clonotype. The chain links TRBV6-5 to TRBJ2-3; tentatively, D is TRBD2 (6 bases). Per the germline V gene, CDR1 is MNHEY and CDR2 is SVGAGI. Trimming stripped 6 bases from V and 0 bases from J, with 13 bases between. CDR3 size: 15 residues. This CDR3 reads CASRIAGGSTDTQYF. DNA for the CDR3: TGTGCCAGCAGAATAGCCGGAGGGAGCACAGATACGCAGTATTTT.

Written as DNA, the CDR3 is TGCGCCAGCAGCCCACAGGGGATGAAAGAGACCCAGTACTTC. It is translated as CASSPQGMKETQYF. The chain joins TRBV5-1 to TRBJ2-5; TRBD1 matches 7 bases. Looked up from germline, CDR1 is SGHRS and CDR2 is YFSETQ. The CDR3 is 14 residues long. V was clipped by 4 bases and J by 3 bases; unmatched bases: 6. The whole variable domain, remainder taken from reference TRBV5-1 and TRBJ2-5, is KAGVTQTPRYLIKTRGQQVTLSCSPISGHRSVSWYQQTPGQGLQFLFEYFSETQRNKGNFPGRFSGRQFSNSRSEMNVSTLELGDSALYLCASSPQGMKETQYFGPGTRLLVL.

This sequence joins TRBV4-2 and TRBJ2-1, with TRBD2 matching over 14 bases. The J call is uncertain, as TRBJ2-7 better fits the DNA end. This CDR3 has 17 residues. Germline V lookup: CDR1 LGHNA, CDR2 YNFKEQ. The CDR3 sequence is CASSSRLAGGRYNEQYF. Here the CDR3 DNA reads TGTGCCAGCAGCTCTCGACTAGCGGGAGGGCGATACAATGAGCAGTACTTC.

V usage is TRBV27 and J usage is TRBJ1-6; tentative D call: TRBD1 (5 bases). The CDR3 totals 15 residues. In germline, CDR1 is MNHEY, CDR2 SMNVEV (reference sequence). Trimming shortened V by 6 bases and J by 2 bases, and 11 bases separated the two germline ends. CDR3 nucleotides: TGTGCCAGCAGATACCGGGACGCCTATAATTCACCCCTCCACTTT. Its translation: CASRYRDAYNSPLHF.

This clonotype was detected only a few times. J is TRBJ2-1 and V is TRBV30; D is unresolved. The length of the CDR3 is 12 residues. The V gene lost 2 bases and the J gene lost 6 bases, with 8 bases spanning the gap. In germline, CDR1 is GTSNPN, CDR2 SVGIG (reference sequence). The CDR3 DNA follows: TGTGCCTGGAGTTACAGTGGCAATGAGCAGTTCTTC. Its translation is CAWSYSGNEQFF.

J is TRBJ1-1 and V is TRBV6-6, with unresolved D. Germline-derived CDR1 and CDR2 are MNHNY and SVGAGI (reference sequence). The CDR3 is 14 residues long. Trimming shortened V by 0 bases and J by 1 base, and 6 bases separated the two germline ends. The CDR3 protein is CASSYSAQNTEAFF. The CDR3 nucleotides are TGTGCCAGCAGTTACTCTGCCCAGAACACTGAAGCTTTCTTT.

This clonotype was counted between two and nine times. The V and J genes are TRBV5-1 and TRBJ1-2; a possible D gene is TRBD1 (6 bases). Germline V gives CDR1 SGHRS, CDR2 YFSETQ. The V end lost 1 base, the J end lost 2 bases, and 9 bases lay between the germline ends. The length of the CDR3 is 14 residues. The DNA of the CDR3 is TGCGCCAGCAGCTTGTGGGGGCTGAACTATGGCTACACCTTC. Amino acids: CASSLWGLNYGYTF.

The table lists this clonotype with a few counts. The CDR3 nucleotides are TGTGCTAGTGGTTTGAGTAGCGGGAGGGAGACCCAGTACTTC. Its protein product is CASGLSSGRETQYF. The V and J genes are TRBV12-5 and TRBJ2-5; 10 nucleotides agree with TRBD2. V dropped 2 bases and J dropped 5; count of bases not matched to a gene: 2. There are 14 residues in the CDR3. The germline CDR1 and CDR2 sequences are LGHNT and FRNRAP.

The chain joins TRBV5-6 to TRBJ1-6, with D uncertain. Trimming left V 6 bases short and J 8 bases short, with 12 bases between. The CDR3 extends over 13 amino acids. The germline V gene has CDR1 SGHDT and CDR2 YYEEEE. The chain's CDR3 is CASTGRFDSPLHF. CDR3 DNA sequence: TGTGCCAGCACGGGCAGGTTCGATTCACCCCTCCACTTT.

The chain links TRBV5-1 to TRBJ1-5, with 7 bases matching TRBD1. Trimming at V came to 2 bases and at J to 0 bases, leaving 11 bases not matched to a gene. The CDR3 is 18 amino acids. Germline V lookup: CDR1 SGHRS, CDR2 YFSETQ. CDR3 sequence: CASSLRPGTEYSNQPQHF. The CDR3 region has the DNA TGCGCCAGCAGCTTACGACCCGGGACAGAATATAGCAATCAGCCCCAGCATTTT.